This TCR beta chain was sequenced for a study of glioma-infiltrating T cells. Study-level results: Above-expected tissue-blood divergence occurred in all gliomas, most in low-grade ones. Only very few CDR3 sequences appeared in both tissue and blood.

Germline assignment: CDR1 SQVTM and CDR2 ANQGSEA. Trimming cost V 6 bases and J 9 bases, with 30 bases left between them. This CDR3 has 17 residues. With respect to this clonotype: Antigen unknown.

Using RNA template, CDR3s of TCR alpha and beta were amplified with iRepertoire arm-PCR. One-step reverse transcription and amplification started from roughly 100-400 ng of tissue mRNA or PBMC total RNA. TCRdb fed the multiplex PCR reads into MiXCR, producing one record per CDR3 protein. The sample includes 100,000 to 150,000 distinct CDR3 sequences, roughly 25% of them seen just once. The receptor's source is a human donor with low-grade glioma or glioblastoma, undergoing nonglioma brain surgery, or in good health (not recorded which). The specimen was glioma tissue, nonneoplastic brain tissue, or PBMCs (not recorded which). The chain recombines TRBV29-1 with TRBJ2-1, with D perhaps TRBD2 (6 bases). CDR3 amino acids: CSVQIQTGTLPFGEQFF. CDR3 in DNA: TGCAGCGTCCAAATACAAACCGGGACTCTACCTTTTGGTGAGCAGTTCTTC.